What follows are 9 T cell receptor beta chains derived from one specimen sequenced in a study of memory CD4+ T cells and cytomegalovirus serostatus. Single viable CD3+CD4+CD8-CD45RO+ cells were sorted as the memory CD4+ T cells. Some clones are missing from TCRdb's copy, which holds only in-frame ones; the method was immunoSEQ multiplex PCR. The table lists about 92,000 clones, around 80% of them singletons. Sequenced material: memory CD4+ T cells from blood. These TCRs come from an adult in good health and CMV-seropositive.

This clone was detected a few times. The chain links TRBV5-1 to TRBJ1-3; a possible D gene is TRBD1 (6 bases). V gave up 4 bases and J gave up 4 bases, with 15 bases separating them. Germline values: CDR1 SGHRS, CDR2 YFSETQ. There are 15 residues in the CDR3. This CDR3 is CASSPRGGRGNTIYF. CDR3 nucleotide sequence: TGCGCCAGCAGCCCGAGGGGGGGCAGAGGAAACACCATATATTTT.

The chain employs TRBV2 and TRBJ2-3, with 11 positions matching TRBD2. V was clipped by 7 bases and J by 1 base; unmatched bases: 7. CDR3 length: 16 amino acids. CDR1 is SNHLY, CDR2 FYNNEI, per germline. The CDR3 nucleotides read TGTGCCAGCACCCCCGGGACTAGCGGTGGCACAGATACGCAGTATTTT. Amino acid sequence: CASTPGTSGGTDTQYF.

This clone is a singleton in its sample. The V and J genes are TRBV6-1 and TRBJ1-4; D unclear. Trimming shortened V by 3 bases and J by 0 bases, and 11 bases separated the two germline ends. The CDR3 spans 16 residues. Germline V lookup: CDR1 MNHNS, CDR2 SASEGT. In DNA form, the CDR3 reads TGTGCCAGCAGTGAGGTCCCGGGTGCAACTAATGAAAAACTGTTTTTT. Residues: CASSEVPGATNEKLFF.

The CDR3: CASSEQTGVLDTQYF. The DNA for the CDR3 is TGTGCCAGCAGTGAACAAACAGGGGTGTTGGATACGCAGTATTTT. The V and J genes are TRBV6-1 and TRBJ2-3, with 7 bases lining up with TRBD1. CDR3 length: 15 amino acids. Germline assignment: CDR1 MNHNS and CDR2 SASEGT. V shed 2 bases and J 6 bases; nucleotides not matched to a gene: 8.

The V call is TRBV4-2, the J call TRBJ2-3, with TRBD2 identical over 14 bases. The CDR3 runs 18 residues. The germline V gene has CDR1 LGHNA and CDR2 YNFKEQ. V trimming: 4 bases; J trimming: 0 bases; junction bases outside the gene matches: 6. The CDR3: CASSPKGLAGDSTDTQYF. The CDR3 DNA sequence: TGTGCCAGCAGCCCGAAGGGACTAGCGGGAGACAGCACAGATACGCAGTATTTT.

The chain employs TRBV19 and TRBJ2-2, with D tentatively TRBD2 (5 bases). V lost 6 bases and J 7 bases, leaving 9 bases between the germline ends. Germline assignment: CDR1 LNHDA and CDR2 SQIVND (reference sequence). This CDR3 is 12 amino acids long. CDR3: CASRRGSGELFF. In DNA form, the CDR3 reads TGTGCCAGTAGACGGGGAAGCGGGGAGCTGTTTTTT.

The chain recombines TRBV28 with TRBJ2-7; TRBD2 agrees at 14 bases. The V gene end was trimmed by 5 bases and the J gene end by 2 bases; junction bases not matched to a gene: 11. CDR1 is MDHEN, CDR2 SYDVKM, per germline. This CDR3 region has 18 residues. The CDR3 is CASSLTTGTSGSTYEQYF. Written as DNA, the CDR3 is TGTGCCAGCAGTCTAACAACCGGGACTAGCGGGAGTACCTACGAGCAGTACTTC.

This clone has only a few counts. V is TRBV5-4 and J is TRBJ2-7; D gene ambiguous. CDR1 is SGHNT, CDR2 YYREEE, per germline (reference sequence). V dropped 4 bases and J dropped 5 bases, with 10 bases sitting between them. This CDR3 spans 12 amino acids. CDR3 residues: CASSIDLNEQYF. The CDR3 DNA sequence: TGTGCCAGCAGCATCGACTTGAACGAGCAGTACTTC.

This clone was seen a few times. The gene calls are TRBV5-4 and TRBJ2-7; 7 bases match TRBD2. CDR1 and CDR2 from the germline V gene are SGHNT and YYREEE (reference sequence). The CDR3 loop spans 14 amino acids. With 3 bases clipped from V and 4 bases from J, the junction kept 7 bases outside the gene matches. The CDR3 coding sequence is TGTGCCAGCAGCTCCGGGGGGAGACGTTACGAGCAGTACTTC. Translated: CASSSGGRRYEQYF.